Below, 22 T cell receptor beta chains from the same sample are listed, as sequenced in a study of blood T cell repertoires in COVID-19. Some clones are missing from TCRdb's copy, which holds only in-frame ones; the method was immunoSEQ multiplex PCR. The data hold about 74,000 clones, with 90% observed a single time. The sample taken for sequencing was peripheral blood. These receptors originate from a woman aged 45-65 years in a cohort sampled during active COVID-19.

V and J are TRBV11-2 and TRBJ2-6, with D possibly TRBD1 on 6 matching bases. This CDR3 spans 20 amino acids. Per germline, CDR1 SGHAT and CDR2 FQNNGV. The V and J ends lost 0 bases and 0 bases respectively, with 18 bases between them. The CDR3 is CASSLEGQGLDSSGANVLTF. In DNA, the CDR3 is TGTGCCAGCAGCTTAGAGGGGCAGGGGCTAGACTCCTCTGGGGCCAACGTCCTGACTTTC.

V usage is TRBV28 and J usage is TRBJ2-7, with D possibly TRBD2 on 6 matching bases. The CDR3 extends over 13 amino acids. The V gene's germline CDR1 is MDHEN and CDR2 SYDVKM. Trimming removed 8 bases from V and 0 bases from J, with 11 bases in between. DNA of the CDR3: TGTGCCAGCGGTGGAGGGAGCTCCTACGAGCAGTACTTC. Protein: CASGGGSSYEQYF.

This clone appeared a few times. The V gene is TRBV28, the J gene TRBJ2-2; 12 nucleotides align to TRBD2. This CDR3 comprises 20 residues. Looked up from germline, CDR1 is MDHEN and CDR2 is SYDVKM. With V trimmed by 6 bases and J by 6 bases, 20 bases remained unmatched. CDR3 region: CASSQTTFFLAGGEAGELFF. In DNA form, the CDR3 reads TGTGCCAGCAGCCAAACCACTTTCTTTCTAGCGGGAGGGGAAGCCGGGGAGCTGTTTTTT.

The chain employs TRBV28 and TRBJ2-3; 8 bases match TRBD2. The germline V gene has CDR1 MDHEN and CDR2 SYDVKM. V lost 3 bases to trimming and J lost 4 bases; unmatched junction nucleotides: 18. The CDR3 runs 19 residues. CDR3 loop: CASSFDGRAFYRAPDTQYF. Written as DNA, the CDR3 is TGTGCCAGCAGTTTCGACGGGAGGGCCTTTTACCGGGCCCCAGATACGCAGTATTTT.

This clone appeared a few times. The J gene is TRBJ1-2, the V gene TRBV2; 9 nucleotides line up with TRBD1. Germline CDR1 and CDR2: SNHLY and FYNNEI. This CDR3 is 15 amino acids long. Trimming took 7 bases from V and 6 from J; bases not matched to a gene: 12. The CDR3 DNA reads TGTGCCAGCACCGTCCTACAGGGGGCAGGTCATGGCTACACCTTC. Protein sequence: CASTVLQGAGHGYTF.

The rearrangement links TRBV27 to TRBJ2-1; 8 positions match TRBD2. Per the germline V gene, CDR1 is MNHEY and CDR2 is SMNVEV (reference sequence). The CDR3 spans 14 residues. V shed 6 bases and J 8 bases; nucleotides not matched to a gene: 9. The CDR3 reads CASRSSGRGYEQFF. The CDR3 DNA is TGTGCCAGCAGATCCAGCGGGAGAGGGTATGAGCAGTTCTTC.

This clone has more than one count but fewer than ten. The chain carries TRBV3-1 (or the pseudogene TRBV3-2) and TRBJ2-7, with a possible D match to TRBD1 (6 bases). This CDR3 is built from 15 residues. The ends were cut back, 0 bases at V and 1 base at J, with 10 bases in the middle. CDR1 and CDR2 from the germline V gene are LGHDT and YNNKEL (reference sequence). As DNA, the CDR3 is TGTGCCAGCAGCCAAGAAACTCAGGGGTCCTACGAGCAGTACTTC. It yields the protein CASSQETQGSYEQYF.

The J gene is TRBJ1-2, the V gene TRBV3-1 (or the pseudogene TRBV3-2); a weak D match, TRBD1 (5 bases). Germline V gene data show CDR1 as LGHDT and CDR2 as YNNKEL (reference sequence). The CDR3 spans 14 residues. Trimming shortened V by 4 bases and J by 2 bases, and 11 bases separated the two germline ends. Here the CDR3 DNA reads TGTGCCAGCAGCCCGTCGGCAGGGAACTATGGCTACACCTTC. This sequence encodes CASSPSAGNYGYTF.

The chain recombines TRBV7-2 with TRBJ2-3; 10 nucleotides agree with TRBD2. The CDR3 sequence is 15 residues long. Germline V gives CDR1 SGHTA, CDR2 FQGNSA. V dropped 4 bases and J dropped 3; count of bases not matched to a gene: 4. CDR3 sequence: CASSYGTSETDTQYF. In DNA, the CDR3 is TGTGCCAGCAGCTACGGGACTAGCGAGACAGATACGCAGTATTTT.

The chain is built from TRBV5-6 and TRBJ2-3, with D tentatively TRBD1 (5 bases). The germline gives CDR1 SGHDT, CDR2 YYEEEE. Trimming pared 1 base from V and 10 bases from J, leaving 10 bases between. The CDR3 covers 12 residues. CDR3 sequence reads: CASSLRGMAQYF. Written as DNA, the CDR3 is TGTGCCAGCAGCTTGAGGGGAATGGCGCAGTATTTT. The variable domain in full, with the rest retrieved from reference TRBV5-6 and TRBJ2-3, is DAGVTQSPTHLIKTRGQQVTLRCSPKSGHDTVSWYQQALGQGPQFIFQYYEEEERQRGNFPDRFSGHQFPNYSSELNVNALLLGDSALYLCASSLRGMAQYFGPGTRLTVL.

The rearrangement joins TRBV7-9 to TRBJ2-1, with 8 bases matching TRBD2. The CDR3 totals 15 residues. With V trimmed by 1 base and J by 5 bases, 4 bases remained unmatched. The germline CDR1 and CDR2 sequences are SEHNR and FQNEAQ (reference sequence). The CDR3 sequence: CASSLDGGENNEQFF. The CDR3 region has the DNA TGTGCCAGCAGCTTAGACGGGGGGGAGAACAATGAGCAGTTCTTC.

V and J are TRBV10-2 and TRBJ1-5; D is perhaps TRBD1 (5 bases). Germline values: CDR1 WSHSY, CDR2 SAAADI. This CDR3 has 13 residues. The V end lost 10 bases, the J end lost 4 bases, and 14 bases lay between the germline ends. DNA of the CDR3: TGCGCCACAGATACAGGTTCAAATCAGCCCCAGCATTTT. This codes for CATDTGSNQPQHF.

The J gene is TRBJ2-3, the V gene TRBV3-1 (or the pseudogene TRBV3-2); the match to TRBD1 covers 7 bases. The CDR3 contains 12 residues. V lost 0 bases, J lost 13 bases, and 4 bases stayed unmatched. The germline gives CDR1 LGHDT, CDR2 YNNKEL (reference sequence). This CDR3 is CASSQDRGLKYF. The CDR3 bases are TGTGCCAGCAGCCAAGATAGGGGGCTCAAGTATTTT.

The gene calls are TRBV28 and TRBJ2-7, with D possibly matching TRBD2 (7 bases). Germline V gene lookup returns CDR1 MDHEN and CDR2 SYDVKM. The CDR3 has 17 amino acids. V was clipped by 3 bases and J by 4 bases, with 22 bases between them. The CDR3 DNA follows: TGTGCCAGCAGTTTGGCTGGGGAGGGGACGGGGACATACGAGCAGTACTTC. Amino acids: CASSLAGEGTGTYEQYF. Drawing the rest from reference TRBV28 and TRBJ2-7, the complete variable domain is DVKVTQSSRYLVKRTGEKVFLECVQDMDHENMFWYRQDPGLGLRLIYFSYDVKMKEKGDIPEGYSVSREKKERFSLILESASTNQTSMYLCASSLAGEGTGTYEQYFGPGTRLTVT.

J is TRBJ2-1 and V is TRBV5-1, with TRBD2 matching 11 bases. This CDR3 is built from 15 residues. V shed 3 bases and J 10 bases; nucleotides not matched to a gene: 9. The V gene's germline CDR1 is SGHRS and CDR2 YFSETQ. The chain's CDR3 is CASSWVAGGPGEQFF. DNA for the CDR3: TGCGCCAGCAGCTGGGTAGCGGGAGGGCCGGGAGAGCAGTTCTTC.

The V and J genes are TRBV24-1 and TRBJ2-3, with 9 bases identical to TRBD1. Unmatched junction bases numbered 3, after V lost 6 bases and J lost 3 bases. Germline V gene lookup returns CDR1 KGHDR and CDR2 SFDVKD. CDR3 length: 14 amino acids. In nucleotides, the CDR3 is TGTGCCACCAGTAGGACAGGGGATACAGATACGCAGTATTTT. Protein sequence: CATSRTGDTDTQYF.

V is TRBV5-1 and J is TRBJ2-1, with 11 bases that match TRBD2. Germline V CDR1 and CDR2: SGHRS, YFSETQ. Losses at the gene ends were 4 bases for V and 5 bases for J; bases not matched to a gene: 17. This CDR3 comprises 19 residues. In DNA form, the CDR3 reads TGCGCCAGCAGCCATTTGGTTAGCGGGAGGGCCGGAGTAAACAATGAGCAGTTCTTC. Translated, it gives CASSHLVSGRAGVNNEQFF.

The rearrangement uses TRBV30 and TRBJ1-5; D remains ambiguous. CDR1 and CDR2 from the germline V gene are GTSNPN and SVGIG (reference sequence). The CDR3 is 12 amino acids. V dropped 8 bases and J dropped 0 bases, with 8 bases sitting between them. The chain's CDR3 is CAAGYSNQPQHF. CDR3 in DNA: TGTGCCGCGGGCTATAGCAATCAGCCCCAGCATTTT.

The chain is built from TRBV2 and TRBJ2-1; weak D call: TRBD1 (5 bases). The V gene lost 1 base and the J gene lost 14 bases, with 18 bases spanning the gap. Germline loops: CDR1 SNHLY, CDR2 FYNNEI. This CDR3 spans 14 amino acids. The CDR3 DNA sequence: TGTGCCAGCAGTGAAGTAAGACAGACCCCAAGGGAGTTCTTC. Translated, it gives CASSEVRQTPREFF.

The chain is built from TRBV6-5 and TRBJ2-1, with 10 nucleotides matching TRBD1. The germline CDR1 and CDR2 sequences are MNHEY and SVGAGI. This CDR3 has 15 amino acids. Trimming removed 2 bases from V and 3 bases from J; junction bases left unmatched: 1. The CDR3 sequence: CASSYDRGHYNEQFF. The DNA of the CDR3 is TGTGCCAGCAGTTACGACAGGGGGCACTACAATGAGCAGTTCTTC.

The CDR3 here is CASSSGGDEKLFF. The CDR3 nucleotides read TGTGCCAGCAGCTCGGGAGGGGATGAAAAACTGTTTTTT. The rearrangement joins TRBV7-9 to TRBJ1-4, with a tentative D call TRBD1 (5 bases). The CDR3 spans 13 residues. The germline V and J ends were trimmed by 4 bases and 6 bases, with 9 bases remaining between them. CDR1 and CDR2 (germline): SEHNR, FQNEAQ (reference sequence).

The chain links TRBV19 to TRBJ2-7; 7 nucleotides match TRBD1. Germline trimming cut 5 bases from V and 0 bases from J; bases unmatched to any gene: 4. Germline values: CDR1 LNHDA, CDR2 SQIVND (reference sequence). This CDR3 comprises 14 residues. DNA of the CDR3: TGTGCCAGTAGTTGGGGACAGAGCTCCTACGAGCAGTACTTC. This encodes CASSWGQSSYEQYF.